A selection of T cell receptor beta chains follows, all from one sample in a study of blood T cell repertoires in COVID-19. Libraries were prepared by immunoSEQ multiplex PCR; TCRdb keeps only in-frame clonotypes and omits some of them. The sample has approximately 13,000 clones; 81% are singletons. Sequenced: peripheral blood. These receptors were taken from a human donor in a cohort sampled during active COVID-19. The CDR3 runs from the conserved cysteine through the conserved F or W. The D gene is left open where the match is weak. Size is omitted from some rows. Given values are once, few, many or a class for expanded clones.

TRBJ1-2 TRBD1 - TRBV2 TGTGGGTTCTTCGCAGGGGGCGTCGGGGGCTACACCTTC CGFFAGGVGGYTF
TRBJ2-2 - - TRBV5-1 TGCGCCAGCAGCTTGGGACTAGGGGACACCGGGGAGCTGTTTTTT CASSLGLGDTGELFF
TRBJ2-1 - - TRBV27 TGTGCCAGCAGGGAGGTTAGCTCCTACAATGAGCAGTTCTTC CASREVSSYNEQFF
TRBJ2-7 TRBD2 - TRBV28 TGTGCCAGCCTCGGGACTAGCGGGAGGGCCCCCTACGAGCAGTACTTC CASLGTSGRAPYEQYF
TRBJ1-2 - - TRBV13 TGTGCCAGCAGCTTCGTGGACAGTCCTAACTATGGCTACACCTTC CASSFVDSPNYGYTF
TRBJ1-6 - few TRBV9 TGTGCCAGCAGCGACCTGGACAGCAATAATTCACCCCTCCACTTT CASSDLDSNNSPLHF
TRBJ2-1 TRBD2 - TRBV7-9 TGTGCCAGCAGCTCGAGCGGGACCCTCTCCTACAATGAGCAGTTCTTC CASSSSGTLSYNEQFF
TRBJ1-6 TRBD1 - TRBV19 TGTGCCAGTATGGGGACAGGGGAAAGATCACCCCTCCACTTT CASMGTGERSPLHF
TRBJ2-7 TRBD2 - TRBV7-9 TGTGCCAGCAGCCCCACTAGCGTCTACGAGCAGTACTTC CASSPTSVYEQYF
TRBJ2-1 - - TRBV11-1 TGTGCCAGCAGCTTAGGTGGTGAGTACAATGAGCAGTTCTTC CASSLGGEYNEQFF
TRBJ1-1 TRBD1 many TRBV27 TGTGCCACCTCGACAGGGACGAACACTGAAGCTTTCTTT CATSTGTNTEAFF
TRBJ1-5 - - TRBV28 TGTGCCAGCAGTTTGGCTGGGGGCGCTCAGCCCCAGCATTTT CASSLAGGAQPQHF
TRBJ2-3 TRBD1 - TRBV24-1 TGTGCCACCAGTGATTGGCAGGGACAGGCCCTTTTT CATSDWQGQALF
TRBJ2-3 - few TRBV5-1 TGCGCCAGCAGCTTGCGGCTAGAAGATACGCAGTATTTT CASSLRLEDTQYF
TRBJ2-3 TRBD2 - TRBV4-2 TGTGCCAGCAGCTTTCGACTAGCGGACACAGATACGCAGTATTTT CASSFRLADTDTQYF
TRBJ2-7 TRBD2 few TRBV11-2 TGTGCCAGCAGCTTGGGACTAGCGGGTGTGTACGAGCAGTACTTC CASSLGLAGVYEQYF
TRBJ2-2 - - TRBV7-8 TGTGCCAGCAGCTGGGGCGCGGCCGTCTCTCGAGTGGAGCTGTTTTTT CASSWGAAVSRVELFF
TRBJ1-5 - many TRBV6-5 TGTGCCAGCACCCAAGGGGCAGACGAATCAGGGACCCAGCATTTT CASTQGADESGTQHF
TRBJ2-4 - - TRBV14 TGTGCCAGCAGCCAAGATCCGGCGGAAAACATTCAGTACTTC CASSQDPAENIQYF
TRBJ2-7 - - TRBV6-5 TGTGCCAGCAGCAATCGGGGATACGAGCAGTACTTC CASSNRGYEQYF
TRBJ1-1 - - TRBV10-1 TGCGCCAGCAGTGAGTCGATAGTCGAGAACACTGAAGCTTTCTTT CASSESIVENTEAFF
TRBJ2-2 - - TRBV7-4 TGTGCCAGCAGCCCACGAGGGAGAGGAGGGGGCCAGAACACCGGGGAGCTGTTTTTT CASSPRGRGGGQNTGELFF
TRBJ2-7 - - TRBV10-3 TGTGCCATCAGTGAGGATGCCCGCGAGGAGGAGCAGTACTTC CAISEDAREEEQYF
TRBJ2-7 TRBD2 - TRBV6-2/TRBV6-3 TGTGCCAGCAGTTCCAGACTAGCTACGGGCTACGAGCAGTACTTC CASSSRLATGYEQYF
TRBJ2-4 TRBD1 - TRBV6-5 TGTGCCAGCAGTTATCGGGACAGGAACATTCAGTACTTC CASSYRDRNIQYF
TRBJ2-7 - - TRBV28 TGTGCCAGCACCCGGGGTGGAGGCTCAGCCAGGGAGCAGTACTTC CASTRGGGSAREQYF
TRBJ2-7 TRBD2 - TRBV15 TGTGCCACCAGCAGAGATCAGCCGGGACTAGCGGGAGCGCAGTACTTC CATSRDQPGLAGAQYF
TRBJ1-2 TRBD1 - TRBV19 TGTGCCAGTTCGACAGGGAGAGAGGGCTATGGCTACACCTTC CASSTGREGYGYTF